These T cell receptor beta chains were read from a single sample in a study of blood T cell repertoires in COVID-19. Data came from immunoSEQ multiplex PCR; TCRdb stores just in-frame clones and leaves some out. The repertoire consists of about 87,000 clones, with approximately 89% occurring once and the leading ten covering around 10%. The source material was peripheral blood. The source is a man older than 75 with acute or convalescent COVID-19. Each CDR3 is given with its conserved first and last residue. Some rows mark clone size as missing; the rest say once, few, many or name a class of expanded clone.

clone_size v_call cdr3_aa
NA TRBV27 CASRTGGRAFF
NA TRBV9 CVSRKTGYNYGYTF
NA TRBV4-2 CASSNRDSSEKLFF
NA TRBV7-2 CASSFRDWDIQYF
NA TRBV10-3 CAISESYQGFQPQHF
NA TRBV19 CASRFHRDRGTNYGYTF
NA TRBV4-1 CASSSSGDGFWNEQFF
once TRBV7-9 CASSLDGGDTQYF
NA TRBV12-3/TRBV12-4 CASSGTSFYEQYF
once TRBV3-1/TRBV3-2 CASSHSARGFAGELFF